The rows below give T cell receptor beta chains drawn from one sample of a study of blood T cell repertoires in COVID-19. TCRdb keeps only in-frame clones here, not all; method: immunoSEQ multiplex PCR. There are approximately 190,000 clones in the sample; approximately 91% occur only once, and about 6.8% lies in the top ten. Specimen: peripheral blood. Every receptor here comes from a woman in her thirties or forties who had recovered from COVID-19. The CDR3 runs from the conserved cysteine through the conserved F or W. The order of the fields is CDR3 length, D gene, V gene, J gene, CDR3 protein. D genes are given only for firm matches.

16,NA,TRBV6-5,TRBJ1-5,CASSYSGPYSNQPQHF
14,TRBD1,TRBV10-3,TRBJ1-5,CAIRGTGEDQPQHF
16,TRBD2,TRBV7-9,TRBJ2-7,CASSDRWEGSSYEQYF
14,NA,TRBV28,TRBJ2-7,CATYKPGVLYEQYF
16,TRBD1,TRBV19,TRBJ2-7,CASRPLGTGDLMEQYF
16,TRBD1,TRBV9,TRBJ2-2,CASSPGGQGGTGELFF
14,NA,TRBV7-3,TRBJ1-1,CASSSSDSSTEAFF
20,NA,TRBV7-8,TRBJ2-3,CASSPTDRGEASGRRNTQYF
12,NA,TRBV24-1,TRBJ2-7,CATSDTGTSRYF
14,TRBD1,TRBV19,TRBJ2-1,CASSISSGGNEQFF
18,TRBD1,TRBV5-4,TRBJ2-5,CASSHSGQGKGSGETQYF
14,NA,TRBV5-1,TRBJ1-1,CASSLDQINTEAFF
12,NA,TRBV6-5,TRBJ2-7,CASSHTGYEQYF
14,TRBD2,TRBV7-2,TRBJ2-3,CASSRAGGTDTQYF
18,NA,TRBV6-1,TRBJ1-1,CASSEDPQGWWGNTEAFF
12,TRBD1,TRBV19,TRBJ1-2,CATLDRGHGYTF
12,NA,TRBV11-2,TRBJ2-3,CASTQSTDTQYF
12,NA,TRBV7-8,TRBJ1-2,CASSSQGYGYTF
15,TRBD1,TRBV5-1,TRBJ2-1,CASSPTGDSYNEQFF
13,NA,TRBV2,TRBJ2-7,CASSVNRREEQYF
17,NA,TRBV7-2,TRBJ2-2,CASSQQAGQKNTGELFF
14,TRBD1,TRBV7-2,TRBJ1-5,CASSATGERQPQHF
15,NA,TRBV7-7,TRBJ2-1,CASSFGADSYNEQFF
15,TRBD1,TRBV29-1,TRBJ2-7,CSVVGTGGQSYEQYF
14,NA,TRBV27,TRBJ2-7,CASSPISLGGEQYF
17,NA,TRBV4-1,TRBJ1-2,CASSQDKWAGTNYGYTF
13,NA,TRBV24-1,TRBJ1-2,CATSRGGDYGYTF
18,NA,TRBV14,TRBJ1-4,CASSQDYQGYATNEKLFF
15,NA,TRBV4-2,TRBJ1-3,CASSQDPGDGNTIYF
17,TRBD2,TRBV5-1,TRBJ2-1,CASSLVAGGGSYNEQFF
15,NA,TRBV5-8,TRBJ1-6,CASSLGRNNNSPLHF
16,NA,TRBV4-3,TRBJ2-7,CASSQDPTGNSYEQYF
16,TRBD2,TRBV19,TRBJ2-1,CASKTSGGLAYNEQFF
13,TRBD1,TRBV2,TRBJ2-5,CASGLQGQEAQYF
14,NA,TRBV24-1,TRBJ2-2,CATSDSHRVGELFF
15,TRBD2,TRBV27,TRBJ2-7,CASSLGGVYSGEQYF
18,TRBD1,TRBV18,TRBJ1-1,CASSPIEFGTGGSAEAFF
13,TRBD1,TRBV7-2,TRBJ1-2,CASSSDRVEGYTF
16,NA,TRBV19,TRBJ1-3,CASSPLDTSSGNTIYF
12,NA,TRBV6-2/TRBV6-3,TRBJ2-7,CASSYSPGEQYF
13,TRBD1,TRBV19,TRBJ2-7,CACSGTGGYEQYF
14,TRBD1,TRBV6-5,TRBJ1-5,CASRGQGKNQPQHF
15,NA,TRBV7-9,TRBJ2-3,CASSLQGGVTDTQYF
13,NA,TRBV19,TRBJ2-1,CASSRDRGNEQFF
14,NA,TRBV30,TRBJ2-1,CAWSVGSGYNEQFF
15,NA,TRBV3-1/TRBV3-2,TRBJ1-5,CASSPGRREIQPQHF
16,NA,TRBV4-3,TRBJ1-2,CASSQERQSSNYGYTF
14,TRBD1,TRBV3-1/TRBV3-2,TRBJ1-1,CASSHGQGGTEAFF
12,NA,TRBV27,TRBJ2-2,CASSLTGGELFF
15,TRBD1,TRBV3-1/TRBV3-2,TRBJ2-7,CASSQAPGQGYEQYF
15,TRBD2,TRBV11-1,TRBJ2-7,CASSPEGLDVSVQYF
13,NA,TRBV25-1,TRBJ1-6,CASSESSNSPLHF
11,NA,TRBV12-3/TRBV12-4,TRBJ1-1,CASNKNTEAFF
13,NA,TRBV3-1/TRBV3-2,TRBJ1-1,CASTDGRNTEAFF
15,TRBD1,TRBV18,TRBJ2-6,CASSQQGFGANVLTF
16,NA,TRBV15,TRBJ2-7,CATSRDGGDTLYEQYF
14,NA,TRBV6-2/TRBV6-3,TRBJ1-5,CASSVEVTPAPQHF
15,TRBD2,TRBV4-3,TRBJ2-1,CASSQGRGEFNEQFF